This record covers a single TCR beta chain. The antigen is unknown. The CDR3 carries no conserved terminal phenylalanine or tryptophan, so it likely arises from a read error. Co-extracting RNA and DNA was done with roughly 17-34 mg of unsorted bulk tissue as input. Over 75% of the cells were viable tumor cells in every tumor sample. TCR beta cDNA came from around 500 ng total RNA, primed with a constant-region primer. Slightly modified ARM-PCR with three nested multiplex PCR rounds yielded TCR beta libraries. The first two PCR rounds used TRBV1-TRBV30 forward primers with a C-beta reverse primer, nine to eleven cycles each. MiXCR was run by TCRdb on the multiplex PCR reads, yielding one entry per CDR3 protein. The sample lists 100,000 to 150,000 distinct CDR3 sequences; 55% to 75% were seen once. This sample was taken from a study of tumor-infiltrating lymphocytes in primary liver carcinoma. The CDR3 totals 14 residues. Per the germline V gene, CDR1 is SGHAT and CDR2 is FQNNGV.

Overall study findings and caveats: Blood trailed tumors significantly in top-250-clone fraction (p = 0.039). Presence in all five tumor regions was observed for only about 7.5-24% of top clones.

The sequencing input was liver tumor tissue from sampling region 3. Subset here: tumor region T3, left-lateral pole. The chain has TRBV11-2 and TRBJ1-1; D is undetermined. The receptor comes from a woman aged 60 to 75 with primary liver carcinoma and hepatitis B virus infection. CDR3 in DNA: TGTGCCAGCGGCTTAGCGGGCAGGAGGACTGAAGCTTTCATT. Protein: CASGLAGRRTEAFI.